The source of this T cell receptor (beta chain) is a study of early T cells in non-severe SARS-CoV-2 infection (dated by TCRdb to the early 2020s). For the study in its entirety: Because TCR sequencing relied on bulk RNA taken from unsorted whole blood, pairing of alpha and beta chains was not possible.

This clonotype was found many times. This receptor's antigen is unknown. Base qualities are not recorded, but no much larger clone differs from it by a single base. Study-level results and caveats: Matching against VDJdb was skewed toward anti-spike CD8 responses, likely underestimated virus-specific expansions, and missed private and CD4 specificities.

The study was a case-control design nested within a healthcare worker cohort in London, UK, with weekly nasopharyngeal swab PCR tests and blood sampling. Healthcare workers were recruited between 23 and 31 March 2020, during the week of the UK lockdown, and were followed weekly for up to about 15 weeks. Library method: 5' RACE. Sequencer: NextSeq 500. Unique molecular identifiers were attached to individual cDNA molecules in the TCR library protocol so that sequencing error and PCR bias could be corrected. TCR alpha and beta chains were both sequenced, and the abundances of alpha and beta sequences in each sample were closely correlated with each other. As for the original processing: V gene, J gene and CDR3 annotation of TCR sequences was performed with Decombinator V4. TCRs were defined as expanded if a significant change between any two time points was detected under a Poisson model with p below 0.0001. Abundances of TCRs were expressed as counts per million after normalisation to the total number of TCRs sequenced in each sample. VDJdb, accessed on 1 November 2021, was searched for TCRs annotated for CMV, EBV and SARS-CoV-2, and TCRs annotated for more than one antigen were excluded. TCRdb reprocessing: public reads trimmed at Q25 with fastp, clones called with MiXCR, in-frame beta chains kept. Identical CDR3 protein sequences are pooled into one entry, listed with their most common genes and DNA. What appears here as the V and J calls and clone size reflects TCRdb's work, not the paper's. This sample has approximately 73,000 distinct CDR3 sequences in its table, and over 9% of those were observed once. About 4.8% of the sample is in the top ten clones.

Sequences were obtained from whole blood. This receptor was identified in an adult who was a healthcare worker with PCR-confirmed SARS-CoV-2 infection or an uninfected control (not recorded which).

The nucleotide sequence is TGTGCCAGCACCGCACCCCGACACCCAACTAATGAAAAACTGTTTTTT. It translates as CASTAPRHPTNEKLFF. Rearrangement joined TRBV6-9 to TRBJ1-4; no D gene can be assigned with confidence. There are 16 amino acids in the CDR3, from cysteine to phenylalanine inclusive. Only the CDR3 part of the read is kept: 48 bases, read in frame from the first base. From the germline V gene, CDR1 is MNHGY and CDR2 is SVAAGI. V and J lose 7 bases and 0 bases, and a span of 15 bases separates them.